A single TCR beta chain is shown here with its context. These data are taken from a study of identifying expanded T cells in peripheral blood. The J segment lost 5 bases and the V segment lost 4 bases, leaving 10 bases of the junction unmatched. CDR3 size: 16 residues. CDR1 and CDR2 from the germline V gene are MGHRA and YSYEKL. Profiled with immunoSEQ multiplex PCR; TCRdb holds only in-frame clones, not every one. Altogether approximately 58,000 clones are present, about 85% being singletons, with the ten largest covering roughly a sixth. The chain joins TRBV4-1 to TRBJ2-2, with 7 bases lining up with TRBD1. Specimen: blood. The sequence was collected from a person between 18 and 75 years old in good health. CDR3 in amino acids: CASSLLTRGQTGELFF. DNA for the CDR3: TGCGCCAGCAGCCTCCTTACAAGGGGGCAAACCGGGGAGCTGTTTTTT.